In its sample, the clone carrying this T cell receptor beta chain was seen once. Its matching antigen is unknown. Second doses at about 4 or about 12 weeks were pooled. The sample originates from a study of T cell responses to AZD1222 COVID-19 vaccine. Points from the study as a whole: Donors skewed white British and female; clonal diversity was possibly underestimated. The reported proportion of spike-specific TCRs targeting unmutated variant regions was nearly half. Compared with day 0, the breadth and depth of the Spike-specific TCR repertoire rose significantly after two doses of AZD1222.

Clones were read by immunoSEQ multiplex PCR, and TCRdb kept only the in-frame ones, dropping some. The sample gives about 120,000 clones, 75% to 90% of which show up once; 6.5% to 7.5% is in the top ten. Between the trimmed V and J ends, which lost 2 bases and 4 bases, there was a span of 6 bases. The CDR3 covers 12 residues. Specimen: peripheral blood, collected 28 days after the second AZD1222 dose. The J gene is TRBJ2-7, the V gene TRBV12-3 or TRBV12-4; D is unclear. This receptor was obtained from an adult who received the AZD1222 COVID-19 vaccine. CDR3 DNA: TGTGCCAGCAGTTTAATCAGTTACGAGCAGTACTTC. Amino acids: CASSLISYEQYF.